This T cell receptor beta chain is from a study of T cell repertoires in ileal Crohn's disease. With respect to this clone: What it binds is unknown.

TCRdb keeps only in-frame clones here, not all; method: immunoSEQ multiplex PCR. The data show some 16,000 clones, with roughly 90% seen just once and 6% to 8.5% held by the top ten. Germline loops: CDR1 SQVTM, CDR2 ANQGSEA. The CDR3 extends over 12 amino acids. V shed 6 bases and J 4 bases; nucleotides not matched to a gene: 2. Study conclusions and caveats: Compared with CD4 T cells, sorted CD8 cells carried more expanded clones.

Time point indicated: inflamed ileum from the surgical specimen. The clonotype originates from an adult with Crohn's disease. The genes are TRBV29-1 and TRBJ2-5; 10 nucleotides agree with TRBD2. The sample comprised ileal tissue. The CDR3 here is CSVTSGVETQYF. For the CDR3, the DNA is TGCAGCGTAACTAGCGGGGTAGAGACCCAGTACTTC.